Presented here are 9 T cell receptor beta chains from one specimen sequenced in a study of beta chain features in type 1 diabetes. Findings and caveats of the study: The study found moderately but significantly shorter TCRB CDR3s in all four CD4+ subsets of Type 1 diabetes patients.

Reverse transcribing all isolated RNA meant expressed TCRB transcripts were sequenced. Clones were sequenced by immunoSEQ multiplex PCR, and TCRdb holds only the in-frame ones, with some missing. The sample lists a few hundred thousand clones, roughly an eighth seen once, with 0.015% to 0.02% in the top ten. No cognate antigen is known for these TCRs. Sequencing was performed on naive CD4+ T cells from blood. All receptors derive from a man aged 25-40 years with type 1 diabetes.

The chain has TRBV28 and TRBJ2-1; 9 bases agree with TRBD1. Trimming removed 3 bases from V and 6 bases from J; junction bases left unmatched: 6. This CDR3 contains 15 residues. Germline-derived CDR1 and CDR2 are MDHEN and SYDVKM. CDR3 loop: CASSFPGTGRNEQFF. In nucleotides, the CDR3 is TGTGCCAGCAGTTTCCCCGGGACAGGGCGCAATGAGCAGTTCTTC.

This chain joins TRBV7-9 and TRBJ2-7; 10 positions agree with TRBD2. The germline CDR1 and CDR2 sequences are SEHNR and FQNEAQ (reference sequence). V dropped 1 base and J dropped 6; count of bases not matched to a gene: 3. The CDR3 spans 14 residues. The CDR3 loop reads CASSLGPSGSEQYF. In DNA form, the CDR3 reads TGTGCCAGCAGCTTAGGTCCTAGCGGGAGCGAGCAGTACTTC.

This clone came up a few times. The chain joins TRBV7-9 to TRBJ2-5; 7 positions agree with TRBD1. The CDR3 consists of 14 residues. Germline V gives CDR1 SEHNR, CDR2 FQNEAQ (reference sequence). After removal of 5 bases from V and 2 bases from J, the junction contained 5 bases not matched to a gene. CDR3 nucleotides: TGTGCCAGCAGCCCGTGGACAGGACAAGAGACCCAGTACTTC. Translation: CASSPWTGQETQYF.

The rearrangement uses TRBV4-2 and TRBJ2-3; 15 bases agree with TRBD2. V lost 3 bases and J lost 3; bases outside the gene matches: 4. Germline lookup yields CDR1 LGHNA and CDR2 YNFKEQ. This CDR3 spans 17 amino acids. The CDR3 sequence is CASSHGLAGGRTDTQYF. For the CDR3, the DNA is TGTGCCAGCAGCCACGGACTAGCGGGAGGGCGGACAGATACGCAGTATTTT.

This clone came up a few times. The V gene is TRBV2, the J gene TRBJ2-7; maybe TRBD1 (6 bases). The CDR3 loop spans 17 amino acids. Trimming left V 2 bases short and J 2 bases short, with 19 bases between. Germline V lookup: CDR1 SNHLY, CDR2 FYNNEI. CDR3 protein: CASSEMRWTASTYEQYF. The CDR3, as DNA: TGTGCCAGCAGTGAAATGCGGTGGACAGCCAGTACCTACGAGCAGTACTTC.

The table lists this clone with a few counts. The chain has TRBV28 and TRBJ2-7, with D perhaps TRBD2 (6 bases). Germline V gene data show CDR1 as MDHEN and CDR2 as SYDVKM. This CDR3 contains 14 residues. Trimming pared 5 bases from V and 5 bases from J, leaving 16 bases between. The chain's CDR3 is CASSLVGGKNEQYF. The DNA of the CDR3 is TGTGCCAGCAGTCTAGTGGGGGGTAAGAACGAGCAGTACTTC.

This clone showed up just a few times. The V gene is TRBV5-1, the J gene TRBJ2-5; D gene uncertain. Trimming removed 1 base from V and 2 bases from J, with 12 bases in between. From germline, CDR1 is SGHRS and CDR2 YFSETQ. CDR3 length: 15 amino acids. The CDR3 sequence: CASSLSAQRQETQYF. CDR3 coding DNA: TGCGCCAGCAGCTTGTCGGCTCAGCGTCAAGAGACCCAGTACTTC.

The chain combines TRBV7-2 with TRBJ2-7; 8 bases align to TRBD2. V shed 5 bases, J shed 0 bases, and the junction held 6 bases outside the gene matches. CDR1 is SGHTA, CDR2 FQGNSA, per germline. The CDR3 has 15 residues. CDR3 in amino acids: CASSRLGTSSYEQYF. For the CDR3, the DNA is TGTGCCAGCAGCCGATTGGGGACTAGCTCCTACGAGCAGTACTTC.

The gene calls are TRBV7-9 and TRBJ2-5; maybe TRBD2 (6 bases). The V gene's germline CDR1 is SEHNR and CDR2 FQNEAQ (reference sequence). Trimming stripped 5 bases from V and 0 bases from J, with 19 bases between. CDR3 length: 17 amino acids. CDR3 protein: CASSQGRREFYQETQYF. The CDR3 DNA is TGTGCCAGCAGCCAAGGACGGCGGGAATTCTACCAAGAGACCCAGTACTTC.